Reported below is one TCR beta chain. Its antigen remains unidentified. Researchers ran immunoSEQ v3.0 at survey level. Repertoires were generated with immunoSEQ multiplex PCR, while TCRdb's copy carries only in-frame clones and drops some. The sample contains fewer than 25,000 clones, over 65% of which appear only once. Amounts of roughly 0.95-11 million cryopreserved PBMC were held in the samples before DNA extraction. Germline loops: CDR1 SEHNR, CDR2 FQNEAQ (reference sequence). V was cut by 4 bases and J by 3 bases, with 12 bases left in between. The CDR3 consists of 15 residues. This sample was included in a study of long-term antiretroviral therapy in people with HIV. Study-level points and caveats: With ART, diversity went up but was still lower than in transplant donor controls.

The clonotype was recovered from a man aged 25 to 40 with HIV. The V call is TRBV7-9, the J call TRBJ2-2; possible D gene TRBD1, 5 bases. The specimen was unsorted PBMCs, collected 4.4 years after starting antiretroviral therapy. This chain's CDR3 is CASSSPLTDTGELFF. CDR3 sequence (DNA): TGTGCCAGCAGCTCACCCCTGACAGACACCGGGGAGCTGTTTTTT.